The rows below give T cell receptor beta chains drawn from one sample of a study of T cells after posttransplantation cyclophosphamide. Generated by immunoSEQ multiplex PCR, the TCRdb table keeps only in-frame clones and is missing some. The sample holds 9,500 to 15,000 clones; over 70% are singletons and the top ten take 3% to 4%. The sequences come from PBMCs, collected about 370 days after allogeneic stem cell transplant with calcineurin inhibitor and methotrexate. Every receptor here comes from a young adult male patient who received an allogeneic stem cell transplant from an unrelated donor, was CMV-positive, and had acute GVHD only. T cells may partly derive from the graft donor. Both conserved end residues are part of each CDR3.

V gene	J gene	CDR3 length	CDR3 protein
TRBV6-5	TRBJ2-7	15	CASSSPGQGAYEQYF
TRBV7-2	.	18	CASSVREGLLYNTYEQYF
TRBV6-5	TRBJ1-2	12	CASRATGDGYTF
TRBV27	TRBJ2-7	14	CASSFFGTPHEQYF
TRBV7-2	TRBJ2-7	12	CASSPRVGEQYF
TRBV9	TRBJ2-2	14	CASSRVPDTGELFF
TRBV20-1	TRBJ1-1	11	CSASGEGLAFF
TRBV5-1	TRBJ1-3	16	CASSLGATGSGNTIYF
TRBV30	TRBJ2-5	15	CAWSGQRSYQETQYF
TRBV29-1	TRBJ1-2	14	CSVVRDSTNYGYTF
TRBV4-1	TRBJ2-1	17	CASSQAPGLAEYNEQFF
TRBV18	TRBJ2-7	13	CASSSGSNAGQYF
TRBV7-2	TRBJ2-5	13	CASSLGKRETQYF
TRBV5-6	TRBJ2-3	15	CASSSGGDPTDTQYF
TRBV5-1	TRBJ2-3	15	CASSLAGAGTDTQYF
TRBV19	TRBJ2-3	15	CASSWGQSSTDTQYF
TRBV6-5	TRBJ2-1	13	CASSYTVGYEQFF
TRBV6-5	TRBJ2-7	14	CASNPRGFSHEQYF
TRBV9	TRBJ2-2	18	CASSVTGGDGLNTGELFF
TRBV30	TRBJ2-1	14	CAWSSVLDYNEQFF
TRBV27	TRBJ1-4	16	CASSLYEGAPNEKLFF
TRBV13	TRBJ1-1	13	CASSQGHRAMAFF
TRBV7-6	TRBJ1-1	15	CASSLLGRMNTEAFF
TRBV4-2	TRBJ2-2	17	CASSRSIGRDGTGELFF
TRBV4-1	TRBJ2-1	12	CASSQDREGVFF
TRBV6-5	TRBJ1-2	14	CASSFGPAKNGYTF
TRBV5-1	TRBJ2-3	15	CASNLSGQGTDTQYF
TRBV9	TRBJ1-2	15	CASSAFPGTAFGYTF
TRBV10-3	TRBJ2-5	13	CATEGEGLGTQYF
TRBV6-6	TRBJ1-2	11	CASSAGLYYTF
TRBV7-3	TRBJ2-7	14	CASSFSGSSYEQYF
TRBV6-6	TRBJ2-1	13	CASSPTGGNEQFF
TRBV29-1	TRBJ2-3	13	CSVMGDTRSTQYF
TRBV5-1	TRBJ1-1	12	CASRAENTEAFF
TRBV7-6	TRBJ2-7	15	CASSLASQGPYEQYF
TRBV9	TRBJ2-7	17	CASSVSGRGGSSYEQYF
TRBV5-5	TRBJ1-2	15	CASSLVSGIDYGYTF
TRBV16	TRBJ2-7	15	CASSRGTGRTYEQYF
TRBV18	TRBJ1-2	12	CASSPGGTSYTF
TRBV6-5	TRBJ2-3	14	CASSYGSGPIEQYF
TRBV2	TRBJ1-4	14	CASRLGTGREKLFF
TRBV27	TRBJ1-4	14	CASSRDGLPGKLFF
TRBV7-9	TRBJ2-5	14	CASSHPDREETQYF
TRBV4-3	TRBJ1-3	17	CASSQIQTGASGNTIYF
TRBV14	TRBJ1-2	13	CASSQVQGYGYTF
TRBV19	TRBJ2-1	15	CASTFASREYNEQFF
TRBV29-1	TRBJ1-5	13	CGAGGLSNQPQHF
TRBV9	TRBJ2-7	15	CASSVESGRGYEQYF
TRBV2	TRBJ1-3	15	CASSESGQGFRTIYF
TRBV30	TRBJ1-1	13	CAWTGQPNTEAFF
TRBV9	TRBJ1-3	16	CASSVGEGEGADTIYF
TRBV19	TRBJ1-4	16	CASSIDRTWGGEKLFF
TRBV2	TRBJ1-4	15	CASSEFQGLGEKLFF
TRBV7-9	TRBJ1-2	14	CASSLGTVNYGYTF
TRBV18	TRBJ2-1	15	CASSQGQGAQNEQFF